The TCR beta chain under discussion was sequenced for a study of beta chain features in type 1 diabetes. General study findings and limits: Because the template was cDNA, high-expressing cells might be over-represented.

One heparinised draw, averaging roughly 110 mL, was taken per donor. This clone was counted a few times. Its antigen is still unknown. The isolated RNA, all of it, was reverse transcribed, so expressed TCRB transcripts were what got sequenced. Measured with immunoSEQ multiplex PCR; TCRdb has only the in-frame clones, and not every one. The data show 120,000 to 150,000 clones, with 6.5% to 8.5% seen just once and under 1.5% held by the top ten. The length of the CDR3 is 15 residues. V lost 4 bases, J lost 6 bases, and 8 bases stayed unmatched. CDR1 is SGHTA, CDR2 FQGNSA, per germline. The chain uses TRBV7-2 and TRBJ2-1, with TRBD2 identical over 8 bases. The sequenced sample consisted of central memory CD4+ T cells from blood. This clonotype was sampled from a woman aged 25 to 39 in good health. The chain's CDR3 is CASSSRGGVFNEQFF. The DNA for the CDR3 is TGTGCCAGCAGCTCTCGGGGGGGGGTTTTCAATGAGCAGTTCTTC.